The 13 T cell receptor beta chains below were found in one sample sequenced in a study of blood T cells in healthy people across ages. A second PCR of about 7 to 12 cycles used a sample-barcoded 5' primer and a J-beta primer mix. TCRdb re-called the 5' RACE reads through MiXCR, storing one row per CDR3 protein. This sample carries some 750,000 distinct CDR3 sequences, around a fifth of them seen once, and the ten largest clones take around 21%. The sample was blood. Source of these receptors: a man between 65 and 79 years old in good health.

In its sample, this clonotype was seen a few times. V and J are TRBV6-5 and TRBJ2-3; D might be TRBD1 (6 bases). Germline V gene data show CDR1 as MNHEY and CDR2 as SVGAGI. The CDR3 consists of 14 residues. Trimming took off 6 bases at V and 6 bases at J, with 16 bases between the two ends. The CDR3 here is CASSLLGQSDTQYF. The CDR3 nucleotides are TGTGCCAGCAGCCTACTCGGACAGAGCGATACGCAGTATTTT.

The rearrangement uses TRBV5-4 and TRBJ1-3, with D maybe TRBD1 (6 bases). This CDR3 contains 16 residues. V lost 3 bases, J lost 0 bases, and 13 bases lay in between. Germline CDR1 is SGHNT and CDR2 is YYREEE (reference sequence). CDR3 in amino acids: CASSSGHKSSGNTIYF. In nucleotides, the CDR3 is TGTGCCAGCAGCTCGGGACACAAGAGCTCTGGAAACACCATATATTTT.

The gene calls are TRBV20-1 and TRBJ2-7; TRBD1 or TRBD2 may be the D gene (5 bases each). Germline V gives CDR1 DFQATT, CDR2 SNEGSKA (reference sequence). The V end was cut by 5 bases, the J end by 6 bases, with 17 bases between. CDR3 size: 13 residues. In nucleotides, the CDR3 is TGCAGTGCTGACGGGGCGGCGTCGTTCGAGCAGTACTTC. This encodes CSADGAASFEQYF.

The rearrangement links TRBV20-1 to TRBJ2-7; D unresolved. V was cut by 0 bases and J by 1 base, with 13 bases left in between. The CDR3 consists of 15 residues. Germline V CDR1 and CDR2: DFQATT, SNEGSKA (reference sequence). CDR3 coding DNA: TGCAGTGCTAGAGATTCTCGGGTAGGGTCCTACGAGCAGTACTTC. Residues: CSARDSRVGSYEQYF.

V and J are TRBV24-1 and TRBJ2-3; 7 bases fit TRBD1. J gave up 2 bases and V 4 bases, and 8 bases lay outside the gene matches. The CDR3 totals 16 residues. Germline-derived CDR1 and CDR2 are KGHDR and SFDVKD. CDR3 bases: TGTGCCACCAGTGACCTGGGACAGCCCTTCACAGATACGCAGTATTTT. Protein: CATSDLGQPFTDTQYF.

The gene calls are TRBV2 and TRBJ2-5; 10 bases align to TRBD2. The DNA matches TRBJ2-1 better at its end, which makes the J call doubtful. The CDR3 spans 13 residues. CDR1 SNHLY and CDR2 FYNNEI come from the germline V gene. The CDR3 loop reads CASTASGGPEQFF. The CDR3 coding sequence is TGTGCCAGCACGGCTAGCGGGGGCCCGGAACAGTTCTTC.

This clonotype appeared many times. The chain is built from TRBV28 and TRBJ2-3; D is undetermined. The CDR3 is 15 amino acids. Germline CDR1 reads MDHEN; CDR2 reads SYDVKM. V gave up 1 base and J gave up 2 bases, with 10 bases separating them. This CDR3 reads CASSLFWDSTDTQYF. Written as DNA, the CDR3 is TGTGCCAGCAGTTTATTCTGGGATTCCACAGATACGCAGTATTTT.

This clonotype appeared a few times. V and J are TRBV7-2 and TRBJ2-3; 10 bases map to TRBD2. This CDR3 is built from 16 residues. The ends lost 6 bases at V and 1 base at J; junction bases unmatched: 7. Looked up from germline, CDR1 is SGHTA and CDR2 is FQGNSA. CDR3 protein: CASSGFGLAGTDTQYF. The CDR3 nucleotides are TGTGCCAGCAGTGGGTTCGGACTAGCGGGCACAGATACGCAGTATTTT.

This chain uses TRBV7-2 with TRBJ1-2, with 9 bases aligning to TRBD1. V gave up 4 bases and J gave up 5 bases; unmatched junction bases: 5. This CDR3 comprises 14 residues. Germline CDR1 SGHTA, CDR2 FQGNSA. CDR3 residues: CASSSGQGQYGYTF. Written as DNA, the CDR3 is TGTGCCAGCAGCTCCGGACAGGGGCAATATGGCTACACCTTC.

Worth noting for this clonotype: Mismatch with germline at one junction end may stem from a read error. V is TRBV3-1 and J is TRBJ1-2; D not certain. CDR3 length equals 13 residues. The germline V gene has CDR1 LGHDT and CDR2 YNNKEL (reference sequence). The CDR3 reads CASSQRRSYGYTF. The CDR3 DNA follows: TGCGCCAGCAGCCAACGACGTAGCTATGGCTACACCTTC.

The V and J genes are TRBV4-2 and TRBJ2-7; the D gene is possibly TRBD2 (6 bases). Trimming cost V 1 base and J 6 bases, with 22 bases left between them. The length of the CDR3 is 17 residues. Looked up from germline, CDR1 is LGHNA and CDR2 is YNFKEQ. The CDR3 region is CASSQGRKGLIPSEQYF. Here the CDR3 DNA reads TGTGCCAGCAGCCAAGGAAGAAAGGGACTCATCCCCTCCGAGCAGTACTTC.

This clonotype has just a few counts. The chain combines TRBV20-1 with TRBJ2-3; 7 bases align to TRBD2. V was pared by 0 bases and J by 0 bases, with 9 bases of the junction left unmatched. Looked up from germline, CDR1 is DFQATT and CDR2 is SNEGSKA (reference sequence). The CDR3 contains 17 residues. This CDR3 reads CSAREFGASGSTDTQYF. The CDR3, as DNA: TGCAGTGCTAGAGAGTTCGGTGCTAGCGGAAGCACAGATACGCAGTATTTT.

In its sample, this clonotype was seen a few times. Germline is not matched at one junction end, which may reflect a read error. The CDR3 bases are TGTGCCAGCAGTTTAGAGGCTTCGCGGGCAGGGGGTCATTTT. Translated, it gives CASSLEASRAGGHF. The chain is built from TRBV12-3 or TRBV12-4 and TRBJ2-3, with 7 bases identical to TRBD1. The CDR3 is 14 residues long.